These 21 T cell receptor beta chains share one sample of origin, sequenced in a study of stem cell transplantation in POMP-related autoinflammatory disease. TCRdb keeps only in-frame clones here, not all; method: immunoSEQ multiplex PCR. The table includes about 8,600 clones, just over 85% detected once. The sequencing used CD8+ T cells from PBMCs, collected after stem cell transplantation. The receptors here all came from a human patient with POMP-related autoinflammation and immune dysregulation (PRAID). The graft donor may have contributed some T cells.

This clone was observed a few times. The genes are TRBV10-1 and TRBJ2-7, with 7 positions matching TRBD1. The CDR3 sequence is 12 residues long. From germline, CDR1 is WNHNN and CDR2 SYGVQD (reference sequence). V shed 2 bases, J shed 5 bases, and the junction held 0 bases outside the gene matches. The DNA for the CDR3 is TGCGCCAGCAGTGAGACAGGGGACGAGCAGTACTTC. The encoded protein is CASSETGDEQYF.

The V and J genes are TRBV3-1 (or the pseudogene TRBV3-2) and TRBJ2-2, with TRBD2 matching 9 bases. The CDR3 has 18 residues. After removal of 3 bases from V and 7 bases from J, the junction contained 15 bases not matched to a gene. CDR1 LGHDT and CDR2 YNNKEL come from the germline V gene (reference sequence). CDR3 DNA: TGTGCCAGCAGCCACCCCGGTAGGGCGGGGGGGCGTGGCGGGGAGCTGTTTTTT. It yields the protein CASSHPGRAGGRGGELFF.

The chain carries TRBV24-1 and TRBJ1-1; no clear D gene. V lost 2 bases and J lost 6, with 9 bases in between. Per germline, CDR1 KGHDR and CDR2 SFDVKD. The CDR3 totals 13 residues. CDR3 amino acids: CATSDSQDPEAFF. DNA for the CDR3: TGTGCCACCAGTGATTCTCAGGACCCTGAAGCTTTCTTT.

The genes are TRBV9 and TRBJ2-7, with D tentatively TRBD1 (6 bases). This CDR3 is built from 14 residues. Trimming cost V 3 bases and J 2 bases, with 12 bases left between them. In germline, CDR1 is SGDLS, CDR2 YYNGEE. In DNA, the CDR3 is TGTGCCAGCAGCGCTACGGACAGTCCCTACGAGCAGTACGTC. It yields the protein CASSATDSPYEQYV.

The CDR3 protein is CASSPKGHILNTGELFF. The CDR3 nucleotides are TGTGCCAGCAGCCCCAAGGGCCACATACTGAACACCGGGGAGCTGTTTTTT. The chain couples TRBV28 to TRBJ2-2; D remains ambiguous. CDR3 length: 17 amino acids. Germline V gene sequence: CDR1 MDHEN, CDR2 SYDVKM. Between the trimmed V and J ends, which lost 6 bases and 1 base, there was a span of 18 bases.

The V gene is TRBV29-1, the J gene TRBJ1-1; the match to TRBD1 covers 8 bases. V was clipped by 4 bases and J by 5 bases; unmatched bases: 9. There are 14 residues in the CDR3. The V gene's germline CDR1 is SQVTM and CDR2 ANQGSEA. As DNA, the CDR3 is TGCAGCGTTGCTGGCAGGGGGCGCGGAACTGAAGCTTTCTTT. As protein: CSVAGRGRGTEAFF.

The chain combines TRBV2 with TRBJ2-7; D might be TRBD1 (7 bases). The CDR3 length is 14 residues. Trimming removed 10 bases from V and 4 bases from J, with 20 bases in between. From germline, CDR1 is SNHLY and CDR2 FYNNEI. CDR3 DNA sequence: TGTGCCACAGCGCCCTGGACAGGAGGGTACGAGCAGTACGTC. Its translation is CATAPWTGGYEQYV.

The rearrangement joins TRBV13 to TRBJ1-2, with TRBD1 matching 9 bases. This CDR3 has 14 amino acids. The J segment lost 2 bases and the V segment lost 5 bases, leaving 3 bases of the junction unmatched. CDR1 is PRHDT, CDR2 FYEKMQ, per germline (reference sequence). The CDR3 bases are TGTGCCAGCAGCGCCGGGACAGGGAACTATGGCTACACCTTC. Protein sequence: CASSAGTGNYGYTF.

CDR3 DNA: TGCGCCAGCAGCCAGACTCCCGGGACTAGCTACAATGAGCAGTTCTTC. This translates into CASSQTPGTSYNEQFF. The chain links TRBV4-1 to TRBJ2-1, with 8 bases matching TRBD2. CDR3 length equals 16 residues. With 3 bases clipped from V and 3 bases from J, the junction kept 7 bases outside the gene matches. In germline, CDR1 is MGHRA, CDR2 YSYEKL.

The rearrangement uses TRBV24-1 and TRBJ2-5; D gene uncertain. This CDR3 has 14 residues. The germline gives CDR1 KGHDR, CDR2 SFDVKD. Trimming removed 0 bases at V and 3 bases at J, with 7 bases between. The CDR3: CATSDLGPKETQYF. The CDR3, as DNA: TGTGCCACCAGTGATTTGGGACCCAAAGAGACCCAGTACTTC.

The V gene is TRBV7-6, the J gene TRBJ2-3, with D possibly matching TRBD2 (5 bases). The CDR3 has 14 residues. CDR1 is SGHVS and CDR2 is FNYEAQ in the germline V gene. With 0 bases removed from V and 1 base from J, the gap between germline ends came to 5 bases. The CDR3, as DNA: TGTGCCAGCAGCTTAGCGGGAGGCACAGATACGCAGTATTTT. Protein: CASSLAGGTDTQYF.

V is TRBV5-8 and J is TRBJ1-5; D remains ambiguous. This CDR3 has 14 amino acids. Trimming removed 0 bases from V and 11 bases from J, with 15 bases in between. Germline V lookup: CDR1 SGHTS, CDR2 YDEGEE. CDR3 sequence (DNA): TGTGCCAGCAGCTTGGGCGCGGGTCTTCGGGCCCAGCATTTT. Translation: CASSLGAGLRAQHF.

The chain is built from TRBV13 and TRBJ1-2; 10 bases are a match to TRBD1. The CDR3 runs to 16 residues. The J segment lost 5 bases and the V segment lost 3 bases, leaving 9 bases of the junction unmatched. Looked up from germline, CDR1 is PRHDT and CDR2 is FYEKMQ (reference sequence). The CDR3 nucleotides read TGTGCCAGCAGCTTCGGGACAGGGGAGGTTGAATATGGCTACACCTTC. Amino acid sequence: CASSFGTGEVEYGYTF.

The CDR3 loop reads CASSESLRTRNYGYTF. In DNA, the CDR3 is TGTGCCAGCAGTGAAAGTTTAAGGACAAGGAACTATGGCTACACCTTC. This sequence joins TRBV2 and TRBJ1-2, with D maybe TRBD1 (5 bases). The CDR3 is made up of 16 amino acids. CDR1 and CDR2 from the germline V gene are SNHLY and FYNNEI. Trimming took 2 bases from V and 2 from J, leaving 15 bases between them.

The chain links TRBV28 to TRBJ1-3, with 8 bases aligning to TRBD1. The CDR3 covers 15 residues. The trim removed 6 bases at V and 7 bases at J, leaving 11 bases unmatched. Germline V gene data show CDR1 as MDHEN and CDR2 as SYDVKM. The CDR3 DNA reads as TGTGCCAGCAGCCGGGACAGGAGACGGAAGAACACCATATATTTT. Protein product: CASSRDRRRKNTIYF.

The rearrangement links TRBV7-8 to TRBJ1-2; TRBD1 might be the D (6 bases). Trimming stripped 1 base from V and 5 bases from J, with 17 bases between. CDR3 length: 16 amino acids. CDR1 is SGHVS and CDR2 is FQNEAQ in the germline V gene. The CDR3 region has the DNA TGTGCCAGCAGCTTAGTAGGGGACACGACCCGGTATGGCTACACCTTC. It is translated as CASSLVGDTTRYGYTF.

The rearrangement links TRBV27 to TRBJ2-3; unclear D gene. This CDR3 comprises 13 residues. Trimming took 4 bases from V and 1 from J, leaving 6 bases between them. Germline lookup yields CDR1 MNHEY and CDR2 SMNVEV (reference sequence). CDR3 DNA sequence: TGTGCCAGCAGTTCAACAGGCACAGATACGCAGTATTTT. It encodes CASSSTGTDTQYF.

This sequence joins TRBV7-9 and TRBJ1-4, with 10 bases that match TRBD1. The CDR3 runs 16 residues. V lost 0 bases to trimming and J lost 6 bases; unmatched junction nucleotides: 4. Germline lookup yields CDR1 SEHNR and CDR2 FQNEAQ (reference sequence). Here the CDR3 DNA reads TGTGCCAGCAGCTTAGCGGGACAGGGGAAGGATGAAAAACTGTTTTTT. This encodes CASSLAGQGKDEKLFF.

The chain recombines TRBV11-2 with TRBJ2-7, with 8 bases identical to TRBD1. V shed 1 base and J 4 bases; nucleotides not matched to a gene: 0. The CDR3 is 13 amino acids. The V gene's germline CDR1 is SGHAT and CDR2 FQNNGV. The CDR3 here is CASSLGTGYEQYF. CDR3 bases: TGTGCCAGCAGCTTAGGGACAGGGTACGAGCAGTACTTC.

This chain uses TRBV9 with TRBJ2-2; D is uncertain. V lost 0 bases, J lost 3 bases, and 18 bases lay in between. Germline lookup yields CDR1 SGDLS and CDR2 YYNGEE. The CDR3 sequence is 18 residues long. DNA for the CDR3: TGTGCCAGCAGCGTAGTCGTCCGCGGTACCGCCGACACCGGGGAGCTGTTTTTT. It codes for CASSVVVRGTADTGELFF. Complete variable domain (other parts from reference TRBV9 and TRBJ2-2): DSGVTQTPKHLITATGQRVTLRCSPRSGDLSVYWYQQSLDQGLQFLIQYYNGEERAKGNILERFSAQQFPDLHSELNLSSLELGDSALYFCASSVVVRGTADTGELFFGEGSRLTVL.

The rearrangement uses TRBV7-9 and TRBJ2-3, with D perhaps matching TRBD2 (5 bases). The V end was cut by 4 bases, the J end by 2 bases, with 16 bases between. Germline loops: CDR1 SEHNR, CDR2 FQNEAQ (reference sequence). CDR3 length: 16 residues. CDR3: CASSSLDGDTTDTQYF. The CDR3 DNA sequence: TGTGCCAGCAGCTCGCTGGACGGGGATACCACAGATACGCAGTATTTT.